This TCR beta chain was recovered during a study of T cell responses to AZD1222 COVID-19 vaccine. This clone appeared once. The antigen remains undetermined. General study results and limits: Only five or six AZD1222 recipients were seropositive at baseline.

Profiling relied on immunoSEQ multiplex PCR, and the TCRdb table lists in-frame clones only, not all of them. The table shows 110,000 to 150,000 clones, with around nine tenths occurring only once. The sequencing here drew on peripheral blood, taken 28 days after the second AZD1222 dose. The TCR originated in an adult who received the AZD1222 COVID-19 vaccine.

CDR3 nucleotide sequence: TGTGCCAGCAGCCAGGACAACGATGGGGAAAAACTGTTTTTT. Translating gives CASSQDNDGEKLFF. The V gene is TRBV7-9, the J gene TRBJ1-4; TRBD1 might be the D (5 bases). The CDR3 contains 14 residues. Deletions cut 5 bases from V and 8 bases from J, with 15 bases between. The germline V gene has CDR1 SEHNR and CDR2 FQNEAQ (reference sequence). The full variable domain, rest sourced from reference TRBV7-9 and TRBJ1-4, is DTGVSQNPRHKITKRGQNVTFRCDPISEHNRLYWYRQTLGQGPEFLTYFQNEAQLEKSRLLSDRFSAERPKGSFSTLEIQRTEQGDSAMYLCASSQDNDGEKLFFGSGTQLSVL.